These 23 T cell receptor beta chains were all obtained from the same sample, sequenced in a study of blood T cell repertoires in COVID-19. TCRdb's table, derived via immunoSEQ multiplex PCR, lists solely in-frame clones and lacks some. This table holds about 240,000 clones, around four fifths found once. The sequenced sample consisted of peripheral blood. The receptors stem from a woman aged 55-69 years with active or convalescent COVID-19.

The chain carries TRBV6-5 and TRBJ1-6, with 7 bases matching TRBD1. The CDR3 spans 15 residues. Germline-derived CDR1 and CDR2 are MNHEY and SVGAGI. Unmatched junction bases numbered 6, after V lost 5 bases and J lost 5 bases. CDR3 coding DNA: TGTGCCAGCAGTCCCCAGGGGACAGATAATTCACCCCTCCACTTT. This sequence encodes CASSPQGTDNSPLHF.

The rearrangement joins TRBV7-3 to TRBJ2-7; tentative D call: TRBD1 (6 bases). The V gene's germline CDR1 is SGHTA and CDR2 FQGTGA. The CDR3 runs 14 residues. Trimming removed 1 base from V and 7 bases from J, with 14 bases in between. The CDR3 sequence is CASSLSGFRGEQYF. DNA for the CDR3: TGTGCCAGCAGCTTAAGTGGTTTCAGGGGAGAGCAGTACTTC.

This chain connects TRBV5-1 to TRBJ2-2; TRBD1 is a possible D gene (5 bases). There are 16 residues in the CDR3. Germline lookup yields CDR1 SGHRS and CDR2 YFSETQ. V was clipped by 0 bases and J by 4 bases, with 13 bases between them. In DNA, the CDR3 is TGCGCCAGCAGCTTGGTTGGCCAGCAGGGCACCGGGGAGCTGTTTTTT. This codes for CASSLVGQQGTGELFF.

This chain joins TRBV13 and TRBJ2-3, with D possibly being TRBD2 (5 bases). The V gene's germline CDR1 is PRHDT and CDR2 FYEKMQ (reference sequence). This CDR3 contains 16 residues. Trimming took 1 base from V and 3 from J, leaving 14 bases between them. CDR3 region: CASSLALARETDTQYF. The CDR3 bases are TGTGCCAGCAGCTTAGCGCTGGCTAGGGAGACAGATACGCAGTATTTT.

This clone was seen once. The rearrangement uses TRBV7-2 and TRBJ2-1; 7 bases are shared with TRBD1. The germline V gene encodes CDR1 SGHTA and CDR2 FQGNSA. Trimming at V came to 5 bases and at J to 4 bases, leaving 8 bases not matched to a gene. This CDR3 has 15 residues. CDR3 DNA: TGTGCCAGCAGCCGGGCCGGGACAGAATACAATGAGCAGTTCTTC. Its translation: CASSRAGTEYNEQFF.

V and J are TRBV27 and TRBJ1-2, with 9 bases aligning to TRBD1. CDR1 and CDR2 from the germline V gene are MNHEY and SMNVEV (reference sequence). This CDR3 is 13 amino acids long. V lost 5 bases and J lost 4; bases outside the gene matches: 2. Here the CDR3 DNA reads TGTGCCAGCAGTGACAGGGGGATCTATGGCTACACCTTC. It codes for CASSDRGIYGYTF.

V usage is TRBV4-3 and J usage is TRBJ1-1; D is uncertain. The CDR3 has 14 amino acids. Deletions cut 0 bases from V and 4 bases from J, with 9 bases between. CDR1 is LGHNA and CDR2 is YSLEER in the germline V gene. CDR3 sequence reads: CASSQDTSGTEAFF. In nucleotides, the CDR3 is TGCGCCAGCAGCCAAGATACGAGTGGCACTGAAGCTTTCTTT.

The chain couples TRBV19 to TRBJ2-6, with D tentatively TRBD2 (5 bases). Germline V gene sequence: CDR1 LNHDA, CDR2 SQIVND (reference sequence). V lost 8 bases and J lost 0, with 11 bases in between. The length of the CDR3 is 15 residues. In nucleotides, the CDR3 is TGTGCCAGTTATGAGGGCAACTCTGGGGCCAACGTCCTGACTTTC. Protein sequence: CASYEGNSGANVLTF.

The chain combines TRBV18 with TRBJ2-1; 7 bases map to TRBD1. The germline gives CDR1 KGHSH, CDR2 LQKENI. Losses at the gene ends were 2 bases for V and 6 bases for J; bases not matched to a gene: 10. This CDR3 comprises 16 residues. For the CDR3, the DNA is TGTGCCAGCTCACCATCCGGGACAGCGCCCTTCAATGAGCAGTTCTTC. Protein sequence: CASSPSGTAPFNEQFF.

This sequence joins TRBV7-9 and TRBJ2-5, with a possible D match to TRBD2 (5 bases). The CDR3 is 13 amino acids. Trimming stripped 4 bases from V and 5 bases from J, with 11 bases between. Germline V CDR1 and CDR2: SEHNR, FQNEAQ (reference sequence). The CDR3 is CASSSAGVETQYF. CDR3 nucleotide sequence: TGTGCCAGCAGCTCCGCCGGGGTCGAGACCCAGTACTTC.

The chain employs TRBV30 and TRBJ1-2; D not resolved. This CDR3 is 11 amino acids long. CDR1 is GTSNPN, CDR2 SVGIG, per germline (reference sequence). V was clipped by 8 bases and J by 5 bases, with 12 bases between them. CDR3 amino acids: CARNHRYGYTF. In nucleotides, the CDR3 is TGTGCCCGCAATCACCGGTATGGCTACACCTTC.

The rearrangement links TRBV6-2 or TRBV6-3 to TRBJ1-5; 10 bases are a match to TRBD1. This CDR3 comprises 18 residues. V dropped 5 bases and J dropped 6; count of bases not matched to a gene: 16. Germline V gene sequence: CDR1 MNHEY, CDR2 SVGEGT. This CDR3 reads CASSPASPGQGRGQPQHF. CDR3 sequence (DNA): TGTGCCAGCAGTCCGGCGTCACCGGGACAGGGGAGGGGTCAGCCCCAGCATTTT.

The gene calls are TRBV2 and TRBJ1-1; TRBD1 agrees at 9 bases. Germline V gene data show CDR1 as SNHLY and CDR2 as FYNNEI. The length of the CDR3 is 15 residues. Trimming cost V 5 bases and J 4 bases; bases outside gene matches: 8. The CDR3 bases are TGTGCCAGCAGTAAAGACAGGGGGTGGGGCACTGAAGCTTTCTTT. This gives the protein CASSKDRGWGTEAFF.

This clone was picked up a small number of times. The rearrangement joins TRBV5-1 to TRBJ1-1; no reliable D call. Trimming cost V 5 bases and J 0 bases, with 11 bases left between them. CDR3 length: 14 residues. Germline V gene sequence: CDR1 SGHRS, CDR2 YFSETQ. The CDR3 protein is CASRGGSLNTEAFF. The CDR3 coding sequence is TGCGCCAGCAGGGGAGGATCTTTGAACACTGAAGCTTTCTTT.

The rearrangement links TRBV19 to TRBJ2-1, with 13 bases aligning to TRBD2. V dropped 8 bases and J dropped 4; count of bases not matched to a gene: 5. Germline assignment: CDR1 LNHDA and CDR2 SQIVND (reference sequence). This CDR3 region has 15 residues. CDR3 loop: CASGTLAGGYNEQFF. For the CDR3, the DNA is TGTGCCAGTGGGACACTAGCGGGGGGGTACAATGAGCAGTTCTTC.

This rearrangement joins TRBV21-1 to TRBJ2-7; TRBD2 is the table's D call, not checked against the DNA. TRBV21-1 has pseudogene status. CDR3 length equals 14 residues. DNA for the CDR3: TGTGCCAGCAGCAAATGGCGGGAACCCTACGAGCAGTACTTC. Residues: CASSKWREPYEQYF.

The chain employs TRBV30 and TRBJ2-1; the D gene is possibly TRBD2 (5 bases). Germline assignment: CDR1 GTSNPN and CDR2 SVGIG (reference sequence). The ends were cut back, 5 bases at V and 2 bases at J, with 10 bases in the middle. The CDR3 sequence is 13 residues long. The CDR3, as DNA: TGTGCCTGGGGTAGCGCCGCCTACAATGAGCAGTTCTTC. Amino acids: CAWGSAAYNEQFF.

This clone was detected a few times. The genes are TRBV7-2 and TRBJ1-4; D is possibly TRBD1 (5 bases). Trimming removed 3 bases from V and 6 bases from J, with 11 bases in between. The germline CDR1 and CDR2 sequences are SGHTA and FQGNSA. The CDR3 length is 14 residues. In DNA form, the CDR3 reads TGTGCCAGCAGCTTGGGAGGGGCCCATGAAAAACTGTTTTTT. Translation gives CASSLGGAHEKLFF.

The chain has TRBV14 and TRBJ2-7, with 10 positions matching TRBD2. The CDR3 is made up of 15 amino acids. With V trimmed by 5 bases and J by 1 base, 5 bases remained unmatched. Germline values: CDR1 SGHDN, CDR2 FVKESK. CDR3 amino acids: CASSSWTSGSYEQYF. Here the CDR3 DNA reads TGTGCCAGCAGCAGCTGGACTAGCGGATCCTACGAGCAGTACTTC.

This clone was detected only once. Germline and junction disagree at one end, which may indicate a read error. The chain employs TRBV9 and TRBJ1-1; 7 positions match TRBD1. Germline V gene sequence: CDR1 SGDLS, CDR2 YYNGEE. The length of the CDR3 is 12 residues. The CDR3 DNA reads TGTGCCCTGACAGGGCTGAACATTGAAGCTTTCTTT. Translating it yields CALTGLNIEAFF.

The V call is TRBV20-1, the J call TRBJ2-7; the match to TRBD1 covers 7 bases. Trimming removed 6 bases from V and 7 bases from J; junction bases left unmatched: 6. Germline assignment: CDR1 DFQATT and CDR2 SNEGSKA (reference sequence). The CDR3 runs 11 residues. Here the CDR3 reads CSAPQGEEQYF. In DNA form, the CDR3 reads TGCAGTGCACCTCAGGGGGAAGAGCAGTACTTC.

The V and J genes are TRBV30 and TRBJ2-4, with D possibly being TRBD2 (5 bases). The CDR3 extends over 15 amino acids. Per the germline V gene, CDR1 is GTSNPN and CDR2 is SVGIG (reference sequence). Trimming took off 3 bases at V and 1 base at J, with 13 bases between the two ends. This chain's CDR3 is CAWSGSRGAKNIQYF. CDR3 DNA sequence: TGTGCCTGGAGCGGGTCCCGCGGGGCCAAAAACATTCAGTACTTC.

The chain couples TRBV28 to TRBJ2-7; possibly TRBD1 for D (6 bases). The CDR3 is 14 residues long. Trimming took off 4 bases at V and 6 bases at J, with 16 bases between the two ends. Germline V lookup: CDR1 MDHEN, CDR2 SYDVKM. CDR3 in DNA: TGTGCCAGCAGTTCCTCGAAGGGGGTAATCGAGCAGTACTTC. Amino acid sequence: CASSSSKGVIEQYF. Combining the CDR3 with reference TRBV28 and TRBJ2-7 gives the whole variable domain DVKVTQSSRYLVKRTGEKVFLECVQDMDHENMFWYRQDPGLGLRLIYFSYDVKMKEKGDIPEGYSVSREKKERFSLILESASTNQTSMYLCASSSSKGVIEQYFGPGTRLTVT.